The sequence of this TCR beta chain was determined in a study of control samples from healthy donors and cancer patients. The repertoire was sequenced with immunoSEQ multiplex PCR; TCRdb's copy has only in-frame clones and lacks some. The sample shows fewer than 100,000 clones, roughly 78% of them seen only once. From germline, CDR1 is SGHRS and CDR2 YFSETQ. With 4 bases removed from V and 1 base from J, the gap between germline ends came to 11 bases. The CDR3 is 15 amino acids. The sequence was collected from a woman in her sixties in good health. The J gene is TRBJ2-2, the V gene TRBV5-1; D may correspond to TRBD1 or TRBD2 (5 bases each). The specimen sequenced was blood. The CDR3 here is CASSPGRGNTGELFF. CDR3 sequence (DNA): TGCGCCAGCAGCCCGGGAAGGGGGAACACCGGGGAGCTGTTTTTT.